These 13 T cell receptor beta chains were sequenced from one sample in a study of T cells in Graves' hyperthyroidism and ophthalmopathy. TCR beta CDR3 regions were amplified from RNA. With the HTBI primer set, the TCR CDR3 went through a first round of RT-PCR. TCRdb fed the multiplex PCR reads into MiXCR, producing one record per CDR3 protein. The top ten hold approximately 10% of the sample, which has more than 650,000 distinct CDR3 sequences, 14% seen once. The source material was blood. The receptors were sampled from a woman aged 18-29 years with Graves' hyperthyroidism.

At least ten counts were recorded for this clonotype. The chain carries TRBV6-1 and TRBJ2-1, with TRBD2 matching over 11 bases. V lost 7 bases and J lost 5; bases outside the gene matches: 4. The CDR3 consists of 14 residues. Germline CDR1 reads MNHNS; CDR2 reads SASEGT. Here the CDR3 DNA reads TGTGCCAGCACCCCTAGCGGGGGGCACAATGAGCAGTTCTTC. Residues: CASTPSGGHNEQFF.

This clonotype has only a few counts. The V and J genes are TRBV15 and TRBJ2-7, with D hard to call. The germline gives CDR1 LNHNV, CDR2 YYDKDF (reference sequence). This CDR3 has 12 amino acids. V lost 0 bases and J 8 bases, leaving 8 bases between the germline ends. The CDR3 here is CATSRDFRKQYF. The CDR3, as DNA: TGTGCCACCAGCAGAGATTTCAGAAAGCAGTACTTC.

The genes are TRBV3-1 and TRBJ2-7; 8 nucleotides match TRBD1. Germline CDR1 LGHDT, CDR2 YNNKEL (reference sequence). After removal of 4 bases from V and 1 base from J, the junction contained 15 bases not matched to a gene. The CDR3 extends over 18 amino acids. The CDR3 DNA reads as TGTGCCAGCAGCCCCTGGGGGTCTCTGGGACAGGCGTCCTACGAGCAGTACTTC. Its protein is CASSPWGSLGQASYEQYF.

This clonotype was seen a few times. The rearrangement joins TRBV10-3 to TRBJ1-2; D remains unclear. In germline, CDR1 is ENHRY, CDR2 SYGVKD. Trimming left V 4 bases short and J 3 bases short, with 3 bases between. CDR3 length: 11 amino acids. CDR3 DNA sequence: TGTGCCATCAGTGGGCACTATGGCTACACCTTC. Translated, it gives CAISGHYGYTF.

This clonotype was seen a handful of times. The V call is TRBV11-2, the J call TRBJ2-1, with 7 bases matching TRBD2. Germline V lookup: CDR1 SGHAT, CDR2 FQNNGV. This CDR3 is built from 15 residues. The V gene end was trimmed by 0 bases and the J gene end by 5 bases; junction bases not matched to a gene: 4. For the CDR3, the DNA is TGTGCCAGCAGCTTAGAGGCTAGCGGAGACAATGAGCAGTTCTTC. The encoded protein is CASSLEASGDNEQFF.

This clonotype has only a few counts. The rearrangement joins TRBV6-5 to TRBJ1-4; no clear D gene. CDR3 length: 17 residues. With 0 bases removed from V and 4 bases from J, the gap between germline ends came to 15 bases. The germline V gene encodes CDR1 MNHEY and CDR2 SVGAGI. The CDR3 nucleotides are TGTGCCAGCAGTTACTCGAAGCTTGGGGAAATTAATGAAAAACTGTTTTTT. Amino acid sequence: CASSYSKLGEINEKLFF.

This clonotype was counted ten times or more. The gene calls are TRBV6-5 and TRBJ1-1, with D possibly being TRBD1 (5 bases). The CDR3 loop spans 14 amino acids. Trimming cost V 4 bases and J 1 base, with 10 bases left between them. Germline CDR1 reads MNHEY; CDR2 reads SVGAGI. DNA of the CDR3: TGTGCCAGCAGTTGGGACGCTACGAACACTGAAGCTTTCTTT. It yields the protein CASSWDATNTEAFF.

The chain recombines TRBV30 with TRBJ1-1, with TRBD1 matching 7 bases. After removal of 0 bases from V and 1 base from J, the junction contained 5 bases not matched to a gene. Germline CDR1 reads GTSNPN; CDR2 reads SVGIG (reference sequence). The CDR3 contains 15 residues. The CDR3 sequence: CAWSVFRGTNTEAFF. The CDR3 nucleotides read TGTGCCTGGAGTGTATTCAGGGGGACGAACACTGAAGCTTTCTTT.

This clonotype has at least ten counts. This chain links TRBV20-1 with TRBJ1-1; TRBD1 is a possible D gene (6 bases). V lost 6 bases to trimming and J lost 4 bases, with 15 bases between them. This CDR3 is 13 amino acids long. From germline, CDR1 is DFQATT and CDR2 SNEGSKA (reference sequence). The CDR3 region has the DNA TGCAGTGCGCCGCATTTAGGGGGCACTGAAGCTTTCTTT. Encoded protein: CSAPHLGGTEAFF.

This chain connects TRBV7-6 to TRBJ2-1; TRBD2 matches at 7 bases. The CDR3 is 17 residues long. V lost 0 bases, J lost 7 bases, and 12 bases stayed unmatched. Germline V gene sequence: CDR1 SGHVS, CDR2 FNYEAQ. Here the CDR3 reads CASSLAPGAGVRNEQFF. DNA of the CDR3: TGTGCCAGCAGCTTAGCGCCCGGGGCGGGAGTTAGAAATGAGCAGTTCTTC.

This clonotype was seen more than once but under ten times. In DNA, the CDR3 is TGTGCCAGCAGTCAGACAGGTTTCAACACCATATATTTT. The encoded protein is CASSQTGFNTIYF. The chain is built from TRBV6-2 or TRBV6-3 and TRBJ1-3; tentative D call: TRBD1 (6 bases). The V gene lost 5 bases and the J gene lost 7 bases, with 12 bases spanning the gap. The CDR3 has 13 residues. CDR1 and CDR2 (germline): MNHEY, SVGEGT.

This clonotype was recorded at least ten times. V usage is TRBV2 and J usage is TRBJ1-1; D is unclear. Germline CDR1 SNHLY, CDR2 FYNNEI. V shed 1 base and J shed 2 bases, with 8 bases lying between them. CDR3 size: 14 residues. The CDR3 loop is CASSEGGVNTEAFF. Written as DNA, the CDR3 is TGTGCCAGCAGTGAAGGGGGAGTTAACACTGAAGCTTTCTTT.

This clonotype was counted between two and nine times. The DNA of the CDR3 is TGTGCCAGCAGCCCGGGAAGGCCCTACGAGCAGTACTTC. This sequence encodes CASSPGRPYEQYF. The chain has TRBV7-9 and TRBJ2-7; a weak D match, TRBD2 (5 bases). This CDR3 is 13 amino acids long. Deletions cut 5 bases from V and 2 bases from J, with 10 bases between. Germline assignment: CDR1 SEHNR and CDR2 FQNEAQ (reference sequence). Supplemented by reference TRBV7-9 and TRBJ2-7, the full variable domain reads DTGVSQNPRHKITKRGQNVTFRCDPISEHNRLYWYRQTLGQGPEFLTYFQNEAQLEKSRLLSDRFSAERPKGSFSTLEIQRTEQGDSAMYLCASSPGRPYEQYFGPGTRLTVT.